The clone carrying this T cell receptor (beta chain) was seen only once. This entry comes from a study of Ad26.COV2.S vaccination and SARS-CoV-2 variants. The CDR3 length is 14 residues. Germline V gene sequence: CDR1 SGDLS, CDR2 YYNGEE. Trimming pared 0 bases from V and 3 bases from J, leaving 7 bases between. Specified treatment: around 19 received Ad26.COV2.S at low or high dose, single or two shots; 5 received placebo; per-sample allocation not given. Sampling was done on day 63 after the first vaccine or placebo injection. Sequenced by immunoSEQ multiplex PCR; TCRdb stores in-frame clones only, minus some. The sample consists of more than 350,000 clones, over 75% of them appearing once.

The material was peripheral blood, obtained in a trial of Ad26.COV2.S vaccine versus placebo. This clonotype originated in a person aged 18-65 years who received the Ad26.COV2.S COVID-19 vaccine or a placebo. This chain connects TRBV9 to TRBJ1-5, with D tentatively TRBD1 (5 bases). For the CDR3, the DNA is TGTGCCAGCAGCGTAGGGGGACCCAATCAGCCCCAGCATTTT. This sequence encodes CASSVGGPNQPQHF.